The sequence of this T cell receptor beta chain was determined in a study of blood T cell repertoires in COVID-19. Across the whole study: PBMCs, B-cell-depleted T cells, or T cells were the source of the cDNA or gDNA that made up the material.

Original processing notes: By means of reference gene primer amplification, nucleated cell counts were estimated. Profiled with immunoSEQ multiplex PCR; TCRdb holds only in-frame clones, not every one. For V, J and clone size, that table is used; D and trimming come from the DNA. The sample holds some 190,000 clones, approximately 85% seen once. V lost 6 bases, J lost 4 bases, and 12 bases lay in between. The CDR3 runs 13 residues. Germline CDR1 is LGHDT and CDR2 is YNNKEL (reference sequence). The sample consisted of peripheral blood. The sequence was collected from a woman of 80 years or more with acute or convalescent COVID-19. The chain employs TRBV3-1 (or the pseudogene TRBV3-2) and TRBJ1-2, with D possibly being TRBD1 (6 bases). The CDR3 DNA reads as TGTGCCAGCAGACAGGGTACCGTCTATGGCTACACCTTC. Translating gives CASRQGTVYGYTF.